This T cell receptor beta chain is from a study of blood T cells in healthy people across ages. Trimming took 5 bases from V and 0 from J, leaving 13 bases between them. The CDR3 contains 15 residues. General study findings and limits: There was a strong correlation between TCR beta diversity and naive T cell percentage. Diversity figures based on one million T cells were deemed too low.

Using a J-beta primer mix together with a sample-barcoded 5' primer, a second PCR was run for roughly 7 to 11 cycles. MiXCR, applied by TCRdb to the 5' RACE reads, yields one record per CDR3 protein. The sample includes 800,000 to 950,000 distinct CDR3 sequences, 29% of them seen just once. This clonotype showed up just a few times. Its cognate antigen is unknown. A further study also used this sample, focusing on T cells of mothers and their children.

Sequencing was performed on blood. This clonotype originated in a woman in her forties in good health. This chain links TRBV12-3 or TRBV12-4 with TRBJ1-1; D is unclear. The DNA of the CDR3 is TGTGCCAGCAGTCCTTCGAGGCACATGAACACTGAAGCTTTCTTT. As protein: CASSPSRHMNTEAFF.